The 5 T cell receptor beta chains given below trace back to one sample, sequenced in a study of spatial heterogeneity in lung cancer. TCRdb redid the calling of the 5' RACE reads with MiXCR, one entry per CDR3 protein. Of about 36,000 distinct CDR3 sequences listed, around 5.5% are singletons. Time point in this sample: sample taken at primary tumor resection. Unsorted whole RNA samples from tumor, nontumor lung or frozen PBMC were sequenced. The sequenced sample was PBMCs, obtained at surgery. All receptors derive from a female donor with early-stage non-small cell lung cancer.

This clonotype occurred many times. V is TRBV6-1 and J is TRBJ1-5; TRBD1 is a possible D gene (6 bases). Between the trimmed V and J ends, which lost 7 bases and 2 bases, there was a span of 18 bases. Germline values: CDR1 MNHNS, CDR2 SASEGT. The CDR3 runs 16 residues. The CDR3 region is CASTRPARTGNQPQHF. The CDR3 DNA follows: TGTGCCAGCACCCGGCCTGCCCGGACAGGCAATCAGCCCCAGCATTTT.

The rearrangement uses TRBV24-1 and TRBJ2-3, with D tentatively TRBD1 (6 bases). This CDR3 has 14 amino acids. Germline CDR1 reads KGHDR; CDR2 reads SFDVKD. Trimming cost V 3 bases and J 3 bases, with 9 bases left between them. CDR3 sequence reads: CATSDPTGTDTQYF. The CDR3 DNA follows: TGTGCCACCAGTGATCCCACAGGGACAGATACGCAGTATTTT.

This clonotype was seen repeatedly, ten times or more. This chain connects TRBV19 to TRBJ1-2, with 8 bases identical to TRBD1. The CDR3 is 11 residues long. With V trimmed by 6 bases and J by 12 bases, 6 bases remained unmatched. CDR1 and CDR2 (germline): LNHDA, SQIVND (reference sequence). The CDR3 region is CASSSGQGDTF. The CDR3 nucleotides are TGTGCCAGTAGCAGTGGACAGGGAGACACCTTC.

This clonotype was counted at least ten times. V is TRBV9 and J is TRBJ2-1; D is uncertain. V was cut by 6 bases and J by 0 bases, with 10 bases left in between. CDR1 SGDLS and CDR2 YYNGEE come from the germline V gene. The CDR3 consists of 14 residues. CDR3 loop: CASTPISSYNEQFF. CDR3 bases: TGTGCCAGCACCCCCATCTCCTCCTACAATGAGCAGTTCTTC.

This chain's CDR3 is CASSLALAGSSYNEQFF. CDR3 nucleotides: TGTGCCAGCAGCTTAGCGTTAGCGGGGAGCTCCTACAATGAGCAGTTCTTC. V is TRBV7-6 and J is TRBJ2-1; 8 bases are a match to TRBD2. The CDR3 runs to 17 residues. The ends lost 0 bases at V and 0 bases at J; junction bases unmatched: 4. Germline CDR1 reads SGHVS; CDR2 reads FNYEAQ.